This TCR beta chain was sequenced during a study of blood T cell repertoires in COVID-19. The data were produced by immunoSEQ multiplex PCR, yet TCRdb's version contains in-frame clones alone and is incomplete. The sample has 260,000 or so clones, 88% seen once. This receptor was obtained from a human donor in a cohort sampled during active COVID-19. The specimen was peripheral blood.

The CDR3 nucleotides read TGTGCCAGCAGGCGATTAATGGGTCGGGACCGGGAGGGGGGCTACACCTTC. Its protein is CASRRLMGRDREGGYTF. The chain couples TRBV6-6 to TRBJ1-2; possible D gene TRBD1, 5 bases. The CDR3 length is 17 residues. In germline, CDR1 is MNHNY, CDR2 SVGAGI (reference sequence). Trimming took 6 bases from V and 8 from J, leaving 28 bases between them.